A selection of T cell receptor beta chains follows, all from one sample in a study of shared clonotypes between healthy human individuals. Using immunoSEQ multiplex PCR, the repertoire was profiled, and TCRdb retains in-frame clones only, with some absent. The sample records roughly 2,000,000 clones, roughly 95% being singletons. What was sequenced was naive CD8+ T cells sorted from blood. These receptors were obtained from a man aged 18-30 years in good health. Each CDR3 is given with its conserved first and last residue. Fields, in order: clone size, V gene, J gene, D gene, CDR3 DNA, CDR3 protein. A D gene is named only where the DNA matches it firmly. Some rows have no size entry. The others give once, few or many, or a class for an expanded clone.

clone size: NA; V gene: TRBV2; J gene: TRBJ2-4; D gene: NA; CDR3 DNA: TGTGCCACGCAGGGCCGCGCCGAGAACATTCAGTACTTC; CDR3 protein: CATQGRAENIQYF
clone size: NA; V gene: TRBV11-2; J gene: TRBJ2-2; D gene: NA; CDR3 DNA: TGTGCCAGCAGCTTAACGCAGAACACCGGGGAGCTGTTTTTT; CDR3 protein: CASSLTQNTGELFF
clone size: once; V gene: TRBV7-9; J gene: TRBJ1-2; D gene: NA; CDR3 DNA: TGTGCCAGCAGCTTATATATTGGGGAAGGAGATGGCTACACCTTC; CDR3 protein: CASSLYIGEGDGYTF
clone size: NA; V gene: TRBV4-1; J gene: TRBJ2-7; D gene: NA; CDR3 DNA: TGCGCCAGCAGCCAAGATAGGTCCAGGGGTTGGAACGAGCAGTACTTC; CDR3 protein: CASSQDRSRGWNEQYF
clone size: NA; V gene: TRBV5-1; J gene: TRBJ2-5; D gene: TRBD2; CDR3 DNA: TGCGCCAGCAGCCCCCTGGCGGGAGGGAAATACAAACAAGAGACCCAGTACTTC; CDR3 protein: CASSPLAGGKYKQETQYF
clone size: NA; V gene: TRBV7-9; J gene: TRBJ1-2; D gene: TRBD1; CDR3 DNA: TGTGCCAGCAGCTTCATTCAGGGGGATGGCTACACCTTC; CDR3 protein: CASSFIQGDGYTF
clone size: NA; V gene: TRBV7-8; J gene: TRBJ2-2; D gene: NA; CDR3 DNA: TGTGCCAGCAGCTTAGTAACAGGGAGGGCCGGGGAGCTGTTTTTT; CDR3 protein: CASSLVTGRAGELFF
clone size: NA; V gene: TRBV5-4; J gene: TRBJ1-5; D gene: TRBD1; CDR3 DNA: TGTGCCAGCAGCCTAAGCGGACAGGGAGATCAGCCCCAGCATTTT; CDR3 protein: CASSLSGQGDQPQHF
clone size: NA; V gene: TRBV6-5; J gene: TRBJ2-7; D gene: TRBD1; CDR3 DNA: TGTGCCAGCAGTTACGAGTTCGGGACAGGGGTTTACGAGCAGTACTTC; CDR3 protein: CASSYEFGTGVYEQYF
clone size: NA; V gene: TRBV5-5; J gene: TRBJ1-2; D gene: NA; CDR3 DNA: TGTGCCAGCAGCTACGGGGAAGGTGTAGGCTACACCTTC; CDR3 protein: CASSYGEGVGYTF
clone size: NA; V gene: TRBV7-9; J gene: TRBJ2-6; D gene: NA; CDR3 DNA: TGTGCCAGCAGCTTAAGACAGGCCAACTCTGGGGCCAACGTCCTGACTTTC; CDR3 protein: CASSLRQANSGANVLTF
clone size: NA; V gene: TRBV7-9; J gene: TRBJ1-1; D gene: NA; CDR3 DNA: TGTGCTACACGGGGGCTCGTGAACACTGAAGCTTTCTTT; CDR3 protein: CATRGLVNTEAFF
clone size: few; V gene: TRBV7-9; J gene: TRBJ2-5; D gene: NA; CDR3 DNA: TGTGCCAGCAGCTTGGCCAGTCAAGAGACCCAGTACTTC; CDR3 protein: CASSLASQETQYF
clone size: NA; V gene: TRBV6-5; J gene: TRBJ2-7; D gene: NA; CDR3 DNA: TGTGCCAGCAGTACAACAGGTGGGGGAACCTACGAGCAGTACTTC; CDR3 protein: CASSTTGGGTYEQYF
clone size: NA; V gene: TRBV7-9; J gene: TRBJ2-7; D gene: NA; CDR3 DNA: TGTGCCAGCAGCCTATCAGCCGAGCAGTACTTC; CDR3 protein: CASSLSAEQYF
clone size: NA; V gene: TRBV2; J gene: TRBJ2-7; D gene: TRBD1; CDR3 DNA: TGTGCCACCTCCGAGGGACAGGGATACGAGCAGTACTTC; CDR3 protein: CATSEGQGYEQYF
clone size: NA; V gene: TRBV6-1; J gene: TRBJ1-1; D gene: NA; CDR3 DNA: TGTGCCAGCAGTGAAAACGAGGGTTCAAACACTGAAGCTTTCTTT; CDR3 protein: CASSENEGSNTEAFF
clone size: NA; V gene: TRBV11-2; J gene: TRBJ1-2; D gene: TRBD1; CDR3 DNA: TGTGCCAGCAGCCCGGGACAGGCATATGGCTACACCTTC; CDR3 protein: CASSPGQAYGYTF
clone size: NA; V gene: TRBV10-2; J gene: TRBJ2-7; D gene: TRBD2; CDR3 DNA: TGCGCCAGCAGTGAGTCAAATAGCGGGCCAAGCTCCTACGAGCAGTACTTC; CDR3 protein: CASSESNSGPSSYEQYF
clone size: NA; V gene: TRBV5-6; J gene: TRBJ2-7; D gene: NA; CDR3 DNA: TGTGCCAGCAGCTTGGACGGTTCCTACGAGCAGTACTTC; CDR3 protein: CASSLDGSYEQYF
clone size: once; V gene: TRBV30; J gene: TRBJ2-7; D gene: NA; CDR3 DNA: TGTGCCTGGAGCCCAACTACCTACGAGCAGTACTTC; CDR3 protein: CAWSPTTYEQYF
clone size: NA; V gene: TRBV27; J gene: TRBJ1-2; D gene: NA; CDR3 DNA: TGTGCCAGCAGTTTCGGGGGCTCTAACTATGGCTACACCTTC; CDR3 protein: CASSFGGSNYGYTF
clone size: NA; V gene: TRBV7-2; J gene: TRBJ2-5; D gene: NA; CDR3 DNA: TGTGCCAGCAGCTCCGAGCGCGGGGAGACCCAGTACTTC; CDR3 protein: CASSSERGETQYF
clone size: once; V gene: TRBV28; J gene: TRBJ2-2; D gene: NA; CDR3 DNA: TGTGCCAGCAGTTTTGGAGTCCGGGAGCTGTTTTTT; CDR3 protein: CASSFGVRELFF
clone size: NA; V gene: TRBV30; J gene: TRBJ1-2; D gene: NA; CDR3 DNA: TGTGCCTGGAGTGTCTCAGCGAACTATGGCTACACCTTC; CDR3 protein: CAWSVSANYGYTF
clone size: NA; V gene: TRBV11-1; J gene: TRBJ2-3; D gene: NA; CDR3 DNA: TGTGCCAGCAGCTGGGACCAGCCTCGCACAGATACGCAGTATTTT; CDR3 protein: CASSWDQPRTDTQYF
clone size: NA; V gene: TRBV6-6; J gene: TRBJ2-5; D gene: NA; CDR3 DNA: TGTGCCAGCAGTTACCCCGGGCCGACAGAGGAGACCCAGTACTTC; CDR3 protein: CASSYPGPTEETQYF
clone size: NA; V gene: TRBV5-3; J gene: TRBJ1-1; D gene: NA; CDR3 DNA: TGTGCCAGAAGTATAAGGGTGAACACTGAAGCTTTCTTT; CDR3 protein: CARSIRVNTEAFF
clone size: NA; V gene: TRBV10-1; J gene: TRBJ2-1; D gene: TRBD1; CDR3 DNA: TGCGCCAGCAGTGACCCTCGGGACAGGGGGAGCAATGAGCAGTTCTTC; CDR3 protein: CASSDPRDRGSNEQFF
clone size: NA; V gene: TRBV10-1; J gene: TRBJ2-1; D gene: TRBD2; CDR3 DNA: TGCGCCAGCAGTGCAGGGACTAGCGACTCCTACAATGAGCAGTTCTTC; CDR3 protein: CASSAGTSDSYNEQFF
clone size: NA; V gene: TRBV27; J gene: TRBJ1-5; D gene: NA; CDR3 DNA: TGTGCCAGCCTCGGGGGAGCTTCAGGGATGGGCAATCAGCCCCAGCATTTT; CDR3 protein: CASLGGASGMGNQPQHF
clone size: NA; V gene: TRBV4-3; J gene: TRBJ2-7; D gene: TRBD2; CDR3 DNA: TGCGCCAGCAGCCAAGTGGGACTAGCGGAAGAGCAGTACTTC; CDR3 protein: CASSQVGLAEEQYF
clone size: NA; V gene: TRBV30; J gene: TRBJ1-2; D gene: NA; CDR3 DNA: TGTGCCTGGCTTTCCGGGACTTTCTATGGCTACACCTTC; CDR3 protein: CAWLSGTFYGYTF
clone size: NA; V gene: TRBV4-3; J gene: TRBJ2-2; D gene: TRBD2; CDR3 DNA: TGCGCCAGCAGCCAAGACACTAGCGGGAGGGCCGGGGAGCTGTTTTTT; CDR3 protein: CASSQDTSGRAGELFF
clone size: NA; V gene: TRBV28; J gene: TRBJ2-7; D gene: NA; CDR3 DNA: TGTGCCAGCACTGGGCTTAAATACGAGCAGTACTTC; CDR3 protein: CASTGLKYEQYF
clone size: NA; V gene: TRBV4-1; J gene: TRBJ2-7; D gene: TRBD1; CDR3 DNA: TGCGCCAGCAGCCAAGAATCGAAGAAGGGGGCCTCCTACGAGCAGTACTTC; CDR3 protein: CASSQESKKGASYEQYF
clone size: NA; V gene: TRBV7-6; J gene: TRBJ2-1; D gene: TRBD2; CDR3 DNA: TGTGCCAGCAGTTCCGAGCGGGAGTCTTACAATGAGCAGTTCTTC; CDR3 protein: CASSSERESYNEQFF
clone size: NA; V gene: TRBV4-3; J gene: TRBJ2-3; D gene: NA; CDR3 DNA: TGCGCCAGCGGTCGTGGGGGGGCCTCAGATACGCAGTATTTT; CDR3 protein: CASGRGGASDTQYF
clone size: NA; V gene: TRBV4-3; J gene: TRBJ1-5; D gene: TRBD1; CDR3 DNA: TGCGCCAGCAGCCAATTGACAGGGCCCAATCAGCCCCAGCATTTT; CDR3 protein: CASSQLTGPNQPQHF